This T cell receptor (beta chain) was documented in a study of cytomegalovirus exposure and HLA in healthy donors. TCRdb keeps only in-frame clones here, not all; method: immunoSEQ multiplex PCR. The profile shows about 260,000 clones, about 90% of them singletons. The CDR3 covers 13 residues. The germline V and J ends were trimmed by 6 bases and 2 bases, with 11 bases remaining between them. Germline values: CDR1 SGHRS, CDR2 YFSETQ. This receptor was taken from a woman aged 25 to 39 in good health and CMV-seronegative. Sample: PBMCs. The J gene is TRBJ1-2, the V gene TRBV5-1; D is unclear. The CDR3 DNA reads TGCGCCAGCACCCAACCGGGGAACTATGGCTACACCTTC. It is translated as CASTQPGNYGYTF.